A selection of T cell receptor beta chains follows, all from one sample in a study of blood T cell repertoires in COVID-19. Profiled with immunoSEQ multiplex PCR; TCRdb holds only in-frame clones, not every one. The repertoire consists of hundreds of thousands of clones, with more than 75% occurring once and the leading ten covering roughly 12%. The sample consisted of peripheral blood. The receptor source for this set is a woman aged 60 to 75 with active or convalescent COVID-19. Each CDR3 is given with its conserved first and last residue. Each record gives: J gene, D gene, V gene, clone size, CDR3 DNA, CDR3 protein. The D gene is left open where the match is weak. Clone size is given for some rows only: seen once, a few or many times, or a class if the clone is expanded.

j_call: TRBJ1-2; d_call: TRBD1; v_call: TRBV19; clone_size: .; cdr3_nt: TGTGCCAGTAGTATGTCAGGGGGCCTCTATGGCTACACCTTC; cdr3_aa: CASSMSGGLYGYTF
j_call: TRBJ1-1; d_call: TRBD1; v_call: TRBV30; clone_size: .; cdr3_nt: TGTGCCTGGAGAACACAGGGGGCCCGTGAAGCTTTCTTT; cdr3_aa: CAWRTQGAREAFF
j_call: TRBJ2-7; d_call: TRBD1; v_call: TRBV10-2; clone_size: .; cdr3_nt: TGCGCCAGCAGTGAGGGACAGGGGGTAAGGGAGCAGTACTTC; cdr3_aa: CASSEGQGVREQYF
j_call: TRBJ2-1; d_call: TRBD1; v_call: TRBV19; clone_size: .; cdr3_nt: TGTGCCAGTAAGACTTGGGACAGAAACAATGAGCAGTTCTTC; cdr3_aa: CASKTWDRNNEQFF
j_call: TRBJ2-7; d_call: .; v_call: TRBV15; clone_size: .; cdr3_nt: TGTGCCACCAGCAGAGTGGGCCAGGGTGGCTACGAGCAGTACTTC; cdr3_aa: CATSRVGQGGYEQYF
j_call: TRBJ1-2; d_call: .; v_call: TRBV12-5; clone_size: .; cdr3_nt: TGTGCTAGTGGTTTTATAGGCAGGGTCGATGGCTACACCTTC; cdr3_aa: CASGFIGRVDGYTF
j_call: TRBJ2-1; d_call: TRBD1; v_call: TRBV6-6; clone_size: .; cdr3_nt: TGTGCCAGCAGCCACTCCCTCCTGGGAACAGGGGTAGGAAACAATGAGCAGTTCTTC; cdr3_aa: CASSHSLLGTGVGNNEQFF
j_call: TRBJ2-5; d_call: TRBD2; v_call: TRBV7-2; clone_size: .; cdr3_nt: TGTGCCAGCAGCCCCTTCGGGGGGGGAGAGACCCAGTACTTC; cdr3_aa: CASSPFGGGETQYF
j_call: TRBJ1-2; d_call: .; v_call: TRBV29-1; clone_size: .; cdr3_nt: TGCAGCGTGGCCGGGGGGGGGAACTATGGCTACACCTTC; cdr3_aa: CSVAGGGNYGYTF
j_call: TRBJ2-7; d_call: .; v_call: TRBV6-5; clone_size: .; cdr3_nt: TGTGCCAGCAGTTCCCTACCAACGGGGGAGCAGTACTTC; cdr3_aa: CASSSLPTGEQYF
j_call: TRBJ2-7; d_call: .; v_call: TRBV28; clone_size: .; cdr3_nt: TGTGCCAGCAGTCCTTACCGGACAGTCTCCTACGAGCAGTACTTC; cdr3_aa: CASSPYRTVSYEQYF
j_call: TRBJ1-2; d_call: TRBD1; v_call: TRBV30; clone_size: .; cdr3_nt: TGTGCCTGGAGTGTGGACAGGGGGAGGTATGGCTACACCTTC; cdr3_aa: CAWSVDRGRYGYTF
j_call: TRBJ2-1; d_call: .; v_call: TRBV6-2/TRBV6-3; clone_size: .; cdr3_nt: TGTGTCAGCAGCCCCACCCGGGGGGCCGATGAGCAGTTCTTC; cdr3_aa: CVSSPTRGADEQFF
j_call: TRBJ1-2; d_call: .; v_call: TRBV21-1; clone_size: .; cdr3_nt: TGTGCCAACCCGACAGGACCGGGTGACTATGGCTACACCTTC; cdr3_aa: CANPTGPGDYGYTF
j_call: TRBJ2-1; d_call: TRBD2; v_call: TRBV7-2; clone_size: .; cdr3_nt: TGTGCCAGCAGCTTAGTCAGAACTAGCGACAATGAGCAGTTCTTC; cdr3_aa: CASSLVRTSDNEQFF
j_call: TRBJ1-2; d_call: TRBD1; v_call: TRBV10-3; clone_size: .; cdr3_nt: TGTGCCATCAGTGAGTTGACAGGGGACTTTGGCTACACCTTC; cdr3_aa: CAISELTGDFGYTF
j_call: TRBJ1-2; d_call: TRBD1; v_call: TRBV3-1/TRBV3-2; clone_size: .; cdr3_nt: TGTGCCAGCAGACCGGGACAGGCCTATGGCTACACCTTC; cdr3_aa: CASRPGQAYGYTF
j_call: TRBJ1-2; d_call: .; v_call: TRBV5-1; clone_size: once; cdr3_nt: TGCGCCAGCACCCTGGAGGGGCGTCCTGGCTACACCTTC; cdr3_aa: CASTLEGRPGYTF
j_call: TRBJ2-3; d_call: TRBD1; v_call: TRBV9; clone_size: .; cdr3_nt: TGTGCCAGCAGCCTTAGGACAGGGGGCACAGATACGCAGTATTTT; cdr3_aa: CASSLRTGGTDTQYF
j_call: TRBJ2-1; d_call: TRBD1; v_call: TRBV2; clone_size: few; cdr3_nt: TGTGCCAGCACCTCAGCCGGCACAGGGGGCCTTGAGCAGTTCTTC; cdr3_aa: CASTSAGTGGLEQFF
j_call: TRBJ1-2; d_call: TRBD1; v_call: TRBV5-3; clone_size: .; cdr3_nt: TGTGCCAGAGGGGCGGGTGGACAGGGCGCCTATGGCTACACCTTC; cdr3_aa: CARGAGGQGAYGYTF
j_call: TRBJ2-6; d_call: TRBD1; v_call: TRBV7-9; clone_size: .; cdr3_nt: TGTGCCAGCAGCTTGACAGGGGGTCGGTCGCCTTCTGGGGCCAACGTCCTGACTTTC; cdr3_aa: CASSLTGGRSPSGANVLTF
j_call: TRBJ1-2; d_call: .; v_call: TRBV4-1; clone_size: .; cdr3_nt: TGCGCCAGCAGCCATGTAACAGGGAGCGATGGCTACACCTTC; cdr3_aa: CASSHVTGSDGYTF
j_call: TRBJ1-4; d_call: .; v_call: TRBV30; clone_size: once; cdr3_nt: TGTGCCTGGAGTCAGCGGGATAATGAAAAACTGTTTTTT; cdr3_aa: CAWSQRDNEKLFF
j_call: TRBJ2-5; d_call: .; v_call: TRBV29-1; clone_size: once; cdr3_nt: TGCAGCGTTGAGGCCGCCGGGGAGACCCAGTACTTC; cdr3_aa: CSVEAAGETQYF
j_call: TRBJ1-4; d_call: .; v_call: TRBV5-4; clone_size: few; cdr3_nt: TGTGCCAGCAGCTACAGGGCTGCTAATGAAAAACTGTTTTTT; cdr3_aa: CASSYRAANEKLFF
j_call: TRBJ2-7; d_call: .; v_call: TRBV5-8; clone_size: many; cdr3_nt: TGTGCCAGCAGCTTGCAATCCACGCCCGCGACTCACGAGCAGTACTTC; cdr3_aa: CASSLQSTPATHEQYF
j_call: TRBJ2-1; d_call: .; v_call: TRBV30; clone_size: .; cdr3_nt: TGTGCCTGGACCGAACCACTAGTCCCCAATGAGCAGTTCTTC; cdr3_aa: CAWTEPLVPNEQFF
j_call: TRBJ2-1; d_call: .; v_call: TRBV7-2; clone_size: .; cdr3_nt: TGTGCCAGCAGCTTAGGGACTTACTCCTACAATGAGCAGTTCTTC; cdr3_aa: CASSLGTYSYNEQFF
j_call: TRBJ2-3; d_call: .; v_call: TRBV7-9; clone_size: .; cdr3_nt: TGTGCCAGCAGCTGGAGGGACAGCGGAGATACGCAGTATTTT; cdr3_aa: CASSWRDSGDTQYF
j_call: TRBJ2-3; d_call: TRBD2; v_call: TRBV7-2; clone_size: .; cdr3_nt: TGTGCCAGCAGCCTAGGGACTAGCGGGGGGATAGCAGATACGCAGTATTTT; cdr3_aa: CASSLGTSGGIADTQYF
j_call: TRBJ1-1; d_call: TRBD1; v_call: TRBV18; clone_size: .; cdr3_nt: TGTGCCAGCTCACAACAGGGGGCGAACACTGAAGCTTTCTTT; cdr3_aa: CASSQQGANTEAFF
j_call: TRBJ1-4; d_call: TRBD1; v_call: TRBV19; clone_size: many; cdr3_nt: TGTGCCAGTACCGCGGCAGGGGGGGAAAAACTGTTTTTT; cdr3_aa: CASTAAGGEKLFF
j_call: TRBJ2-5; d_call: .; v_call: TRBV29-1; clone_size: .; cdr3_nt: TGCAGCGTTGACGGACACTCCCAAGAGACCCAGTACTTC; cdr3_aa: CSVDGHSQETQYF
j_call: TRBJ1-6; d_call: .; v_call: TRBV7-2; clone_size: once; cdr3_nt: TGTGCCAGCACCGTAAGGAGGGGTAATAATTCACCCCTCCACTTT; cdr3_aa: CASTVRRGNNSPLHF
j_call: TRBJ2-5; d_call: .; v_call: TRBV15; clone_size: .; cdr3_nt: TGTGCCACCAGCAGAGAGGCGGTGGAGACCCAGTACTTC; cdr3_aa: CATSREAVETQYF
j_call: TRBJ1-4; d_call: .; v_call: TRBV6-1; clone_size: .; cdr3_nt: TGTGCCAGCAGTGAAGCGGGAGGGCGGAATGAAAAACTGTTTTTT; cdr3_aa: CASSEAGGRNEKLFF
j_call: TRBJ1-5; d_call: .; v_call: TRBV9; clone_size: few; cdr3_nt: TGTGCCAGCAGCGTAGGAGTCGGTAATCAGCCCCAGCATTTT; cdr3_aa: CASSVGVGNQPQHF
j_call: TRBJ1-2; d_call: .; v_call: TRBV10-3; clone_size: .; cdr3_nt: TGTGCCATCAGTGGGACACATACTAACTATGGCTACACCTTC; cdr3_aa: CAISGTHTNYGYTF
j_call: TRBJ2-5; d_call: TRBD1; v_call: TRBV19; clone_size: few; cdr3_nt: TGTGCCAGTAGTATTTCCACAGGGGGGGAGACCCAGTACTTC; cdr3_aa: CASSISTGGETQYF
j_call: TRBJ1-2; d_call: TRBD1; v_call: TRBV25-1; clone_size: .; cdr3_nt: TGTGCCAGCAGTGAATCGGGCAGGGGGAACTATGGCTACACCTTC; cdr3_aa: CASSESGRGNYGYTF
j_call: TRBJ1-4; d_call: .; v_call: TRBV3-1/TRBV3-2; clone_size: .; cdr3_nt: TGTGCCAGCAGCCCTGTTTGGGGGGGGAATGAAAAACTGTTTTTT; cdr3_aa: CASSPVWGGNEKLFF
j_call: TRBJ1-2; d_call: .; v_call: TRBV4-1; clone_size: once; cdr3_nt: TGCGCCAGCAGCCAGCGGATTAACTATGGCTACACCTTC; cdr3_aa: CASSQRINYGYTF
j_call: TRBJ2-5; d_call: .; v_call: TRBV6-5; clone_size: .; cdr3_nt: TGTGCCAGCAGTTTTTTCACTGACATACGGGGAGAGACCCAGTACTTC; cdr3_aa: CASSFFTDIRGETQYF
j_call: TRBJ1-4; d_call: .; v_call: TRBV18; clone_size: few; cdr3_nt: TGTGCCAGCTCACCATCCGCTCAGGGAAATGAAAAACTGTTTTTT; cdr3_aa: CASSPSAQGNEKLFF
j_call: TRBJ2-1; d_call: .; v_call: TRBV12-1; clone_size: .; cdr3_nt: TGTGCCAGCAGCTGCGGGGGAGGCAATGAGCAGTTCTTC; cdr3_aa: CASSCGGGNEQFF
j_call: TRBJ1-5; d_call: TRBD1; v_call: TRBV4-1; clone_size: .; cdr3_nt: TGCGCCAGCAGCCAAGGCTCGACAGGGGGCAATCAGCCCCAGCATTTT; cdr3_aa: CASSQGSTGGNQPQHF